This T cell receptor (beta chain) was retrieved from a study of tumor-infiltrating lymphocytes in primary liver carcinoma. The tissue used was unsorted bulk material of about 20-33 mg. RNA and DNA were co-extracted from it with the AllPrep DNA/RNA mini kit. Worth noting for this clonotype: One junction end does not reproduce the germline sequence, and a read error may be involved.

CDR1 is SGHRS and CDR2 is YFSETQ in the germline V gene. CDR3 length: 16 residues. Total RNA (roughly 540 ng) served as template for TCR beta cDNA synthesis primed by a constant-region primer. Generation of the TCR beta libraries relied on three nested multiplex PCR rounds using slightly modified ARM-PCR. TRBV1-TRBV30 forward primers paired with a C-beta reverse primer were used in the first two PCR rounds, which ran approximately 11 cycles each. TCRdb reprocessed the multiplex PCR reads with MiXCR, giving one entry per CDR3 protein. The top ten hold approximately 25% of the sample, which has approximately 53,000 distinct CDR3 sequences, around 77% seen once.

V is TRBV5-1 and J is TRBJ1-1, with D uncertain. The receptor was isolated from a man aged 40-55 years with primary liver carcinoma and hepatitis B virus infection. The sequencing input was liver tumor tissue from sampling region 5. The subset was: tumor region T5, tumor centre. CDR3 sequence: CASNLYGPEGKSDAFF. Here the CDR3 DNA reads TGCGCCAGCAACTTGTATGGCCCCGAAGGGAAAAGTGATGCTTTCTTT.